These 21 T cell receptor beta chains were sequenced from one sample in a study of Ad26.COV2.S vaccination and SARS-CoV-2 variants. Treatment here: around 19 received Ad26.COV2.S at low or high dose, single or two shots; about 5 received placebo; per-sample allocation not given. Sampling occurred on day 63 after the first vaccine or placebo injection. Sequencing was performed with immunoSEQ multiplex PCR; in TCRdb, only in-frame clones are kept and a portion is missing. The sample lists about 440,000 clones; approximately 90% were seen once. This material consisted of peripheral blood, taken in a trial of Ad26.COV2.S vaccine versus placebo. The receptors derive from a person aged 18-60 years who received the Ad26.COV2.S COVID-19 vaccine or a placebo.

V and J are TRBV11-1 and TRBJ2-4; D remains unclear. Trimming shortened V by 5 bases and J by 7 bases, and 15 bases separated the two germline ends. The germline CDR1 and CDR2 sequences are SGHAT and FQDESV (reference sequence). The CDR3 covers 14 residues. The CDR3 region has the DNA TGTGCCAGCAGCCAAGTTAGTAGTCCCAACATTCAGTACTTC. Translated: CASSQVSSPNIQYF. Together with reference TRBV11-1 and TRBJ2-4, the CDR3 gives the full variable domain: EAEVAQSPRYKITEKSQAVAFWCDPISGHATLYWYRQILGQGPELLVQFQDESVVDDSQLPKDRFSAERLKGVDSTLKIQPAELGDSAMYLCASSQVSSPNIQYFGAGTRLSVL.

V and J are TRBV24-1 and TRBJ2-1; D possibly corresponds to TRBD2 (5 bases). The CDR3 is 12 residues long. Germline V lookup: CDR1 KGHDR, CDR2 SFDVKD. Between the trimmed V and J ends, which lost 2 bases and 8 bases, there was a span of 6 bases. The CDR3 here is CATSDWTDEQFF. CDR3 coding DNA: TGTGCCACCAGTGATTGGACTGATGAGCAGTTCTTC.

The chain uses TRBV28 and TRBJ2-7; TRBD1 matches 10 bases. Germline V CDR1 and CDR2: MDHEN, SYDVKM. With V trimmed by 0 bases and J by 3 bases, 8 bases remained unmatched. There are 17 residues in the CDR3. CDR3 sequence (DNA): TGTGCCAGCAGTTTATGGGGACAGGGGACCGGAGTCTACGAGCAGTACTTC. It yields the protein CASSLWGQGTGVYEQYF.

The chain uses TRBV7-9 and TRBJ1-6; no clear D. CDR1 and CDR2 from the germline V gene are SEHNR and FQNEAQ (reference sequence). Trimming stripped 6 bases from V and 0 bases from J, with 9 bases between. There are 15 residues in the CDR3. CDR3 loop: CASRTESSYNSPLHF. CDR3 bases: TGTGCCAGCAGAACAGAGAGCTCCTATAATTCACCCCTCCACTTT.

The chain couples TRBV5-4 to TRBJ2-7; 12 bases align to TRBD2. The CDR3 is made up of 15 amino acids. V dropped 3 bases and J dropped 3; count of bases not matched to a gene: 4. The V gene's germline CDR1 is SGHNT and CDR2 YYREEE (reference sequence). CDR3 bases: TGTGCCAGCAGCTCTGGACTAGCGGGGAACTACGAGCAGTACTTC. It specifies CASSSGLAGNYEQYF. Full variable domain (remainder filled in from reference TRBV5-4 and TRBJ2-7): ETGVTQSPTHLIKTRGQQVTLRCSSQSGHNTVSWYQQALGQGPQFIFQYYREEENGRGNFPPRFSGLQFPNYSSELNVNALELDDSALYLCASSSGLAGNYEQYFGPGTRLTVT.

V usage is TRBV7-2 and J usage is TRBJ1-1; D remains ambiguous. CDR3 size: 14 residues. Between the trimmed V and J ends, which lost 5 bases and 1 base, there was a span of 11 bases. Germline assignment: CDR1 SGHTA and CDR2 FQGNSA. Here the CDR3 DNA reads TGTGCCAGCAGCGATGGGCCTTCGAACACTGAAGCTTTCTTT. It yields the protein CASSDGPSNTEAFF. Supplemented by reference TRBV7-2 and TRBJ1-1, the full variable domain reads GAGVSQSPSNKVTEKGKDVELRCDPISGHTALYWYRQSLGQGLEFLIYFQGNSAPDKSGLPSDRFSAERTGGSVSTLTIQRTQQEDSAVYLCASSDGPSNTEAFFGQGTRLTVV.

This chain links TRBV5-1 with TRBJ2-1; D is undetermined. The CDR3 runs 15 residues. CDR1 and CDR2 (germline): SGHRS, YFSETQ. The germline V and J ends were trimmed by 1 base and 8 bases, with 16 bases remaining between them. The DNA for the CDR3 is TGCGCCAGCAGCTTGATCGGCGCGGTAAAGGATGAGCAGTTCTTC. Translating gives CASSLIGAVKDEQFF.

V is TRBV2 and J is TRBJ2-2, with D hard to call. The length of the CDR3 is 11 residues. Trimming took off 6 bases at V and 8 bases at J, with 7 bases between the two ends. The germline gives CDR1 SNHLY, CDR2 FYNNEI. CDR3 in amino acids: CASRGPGELFF. The CDR3 DNA follows: TGTGCCAGCAGGGGCCCTGGGGAGCTGTTTTTT. The full variable domain, its missing parts supplied by reference TRBV2 and TRBJ2-2, is EPEVTQTPSHQVTQMGQEVILRCVPISNHLYFYWYRQILGQKVEFLVSFYNNEISEKSEIFDDQFSVERPDGSNFTLKIRSTKLEDSAMYFCASRGPGELFFGEGSRLTVL.

This chain links TRBV28 with TRBJ2-1, with TRBD1 matching over 9 bases. CDR1 and CDR2 (germline): MDHEN, SYDVKM. CDR3 length: 15 amino acids. The V segment lost 6 bases and the J segment 5 bases; nucleotides outside the gene matches: 8. CDR3 coding DNA: TGTGCCAGCAGCCAGAGGACAGGGGTCCACAATGAGCAGTTCTTC. Translation gives CASSQRTGVHNEQFF.

The chain carries TRBV30 and TRBJ2-5; D is unclear. Germline V gene lookup returns CDR1 GTSNPN and CDR2 SVGIG (reference sequence). Trimming left V 0 bases short and J 4 bases short, with 9 bases between. This CDR3 has 13 residues. As DNA, the CDR3 is TGTGCCTGGAGTGTAAGGGCAGGAGAGACCCAGTACTTC. Residues: CAWSVRAGETQYF. Full variable domain (outside the CDR3, taken from reference TRBV30 and TRBJ2-5): SQTIHQWPATLVQPVGSPLSLECTVEGTSNPNLYWYRQAAGRGLQLLFYSVGIGQISSEVPQNLSASRPQDRQFILSSKKLLLSDSGFYLCAWSVRAGETQYFGPGTRLLVL.

The chain couples TRBV5-1 to TRBJ1-3; 9 bases fit TRBD1. In germline, CDR1 is SGHRS, CDR2 YFSETQ. The CDR3 is 17 amino acids. V was pared by 4 bases and J by 0 bases, with 8 bases of the junction left unmatched. DNA for the CDR3: TGCGCCAGCAGCCAAAGGACAGGGGCGAACTCTGGAAACACCATATATTTT. Encoded protein: CASSQRTGANSGNTIYF.

The J gene is TRBJ1-4, the V gene TRBV29-1; possibly TRBD1 for D (6 bases). The germline gives CDR1 SQVTM, CDR2 ANQGSEA. The CDR3 is made up of 12 amino acids. Between the trimmed V and J ends, which lost 6 bases and 8 bases, there was a span of 13 bases. In DNA form, the CDR3 reads TGCAGCGTGGGGGACACCAGAGAAAAACTGTTTTTT. Its translation: CSVGDTREKLFF.

The CDR3 sequence: CASSLVSRAGEQYF. Written as DNA, the CDR3 is TGCGCCAGCAGCTTGGTTTCGAGGGCGGGTGAGCAGTACTTC. The rearrangement links TRBV5-1 to TRBJ2-7; TRBD2 might be the D (5 bases). The CDR3 covers 14 residues. Per germline, CDR1 SGHRS and CDR2 YFSETQ. Trimming took 0 bases from V and 7 from J, leaving 14 bases between them.

In this sample, this clone turned up once. The rearrangement uses TRBV12-5 and TRBJ2-5; D is unclear. V gave up 5 bases and J gave up 5 bases, with 9 bases separating them. Germline loops: CDR1 LGHNT, CDR2 FRNRAP. The CDR3 runs to 12 residues. Here the CDR3 reads CASGDVKETQYF. In DNA form, the CDR3 reads TGTGCTAGTGGTGACGTGAAGGAGACCCAGTACTTC.

This clone was counted once. The chain carries TRBV6-6 and TRBJ2-7; the D gene could be TRBD1 or TRBD2 (6 bases each). Per the germline V gene, CDR1 is MNHNY and CDR2 is SVGAGI (reference sequence). Trimming cost V 5 bases and J 1 base, with 15 bases left between them. CDR3 size: 15 residues. The CDR3 is CASSPSRGASYEQYF. Here the CDR3 DNA reads TGTGCCAGCAGTCCCTCAAGGGGGGCATCCTACGAGCAGTACTTC.

The chain employs TRBV27 and TRBJ2-1, with 11 positions matching TRBD1. The germline CDR1 and CDR2 sequences are MNHEY and SMNVEV (reference sequence). The CDR3 totals 15 residues. V shed 6 bases, J shed 2 bases, and the junction held 3 bases outside the gene matches. For the CDR3, the DNA is TGTGCCAGCAGGTTGGACAGGGGGCCCTACAATGAGCAGTTCTTC. Its protein is CASRLDRGPYNEQFF.

There are a few counts of this clone. The chain employs TRBV5-4 and TRBJ1-4; 10 nucleotides align to TRBD1. In germline, CDR1 is SGHNT, CDR2 YYREEE (reference sequence). This CDR3 contains 14 residues. V shed 4 bases, J shed 6 bases, and the junction held 3 bases outside the gene matches. The CDR3, as DNA: TGTGCCAGCAGCCTAGGGACAGGGGATGAAAAACTGTTTTTT. This encodes CASSLGTGDEKLFF.

The sample holds a few counts of this clone. The rearrangement joins TRBV12-3 or TRBV12-4 to TRBJ2-2; a possible D gene is TRBD2 (5 bases). V lost 6 bases to trimming and J lost 8 bases, with 7 bases between them. This CDR3 is built from 11 residues. The CDR3: CASRRGGELFF. CDR3 sequence (DNA): TGTGCCAGCAGGCGCGGGGGGGAGCTGTTTTTT.

The genes are TRBV28 and TRBJ1-1; TRBD1 is a possible D gene (6 bases). The CDR3 spans 16 residues. CDR1 MDHEN and CDR2 SYDVKM come from the germline V gene. Trimming pared 3 bases from V and 5 bases from J, leaving 19 bases between. The CDR3 nucleotides read TGTGCCAGCAGTTTGAGTTCCCGGGACAATTTTACTGAAGCTTTCTTT. Amino acid sequence: CASSLSSRDNFTEAFF.

The CDR3 loop reads CASSFGGVYEQYF. CDR3 DNA sequence: TGTGCCAGCAGCTTCGGGGGTGTGTACGAGCAGTACTTC. The rearrangement joins TRBV7-2 to TRBJ2-7, with a possible D match to TRBD2 (6 bases). V was shortened by 3 bases and J by 4 bases, with 10 bases between the two germline ends. In germline, CDR1 is SGHTA, CDR2 FQGNSA. The CDR3 runs 13 residues.

The chain recombines TRBV24-1 with TRBJ1-2, with unresolved D. Trimming removed 4 bases at V and 6 bases at J, with 11 bases between. Germline CDR1 reads KGHDR; CDR2 reads SFDVKD. The CDR3 length is 13 residues. The CDR3 region is CATSDSEADGYTF. CDR3 sequence (DNA): TGTGCCACCAGTGACAGTGAGGCGGATGGCTACACCTTC.